This entry lists 24 T cell receptor beta chains sequenced from one sample in a study of CD8 T cells in ankylosing spondylitis. TCRdb recomputed calls from the 5' RACE reads with MiXCR, one row per CDR3 protein. The table includes 240,000 or so distinct CDR3 sequences, roughly 8.6% detected once. The sequenced sample was blood, either unsorted or a sorted T cell fraction (not recorded which). The receptors stem from a male donor with ankylosing spondylitis or in good health (not recorded which).

This clonotype was picked up many times. V gene TRBV20-1 combines with J gene TRBJ2-2; TRBD2 matches 9 bases. Germline-derived CDR1 and CDR2 are DFQATT and SNEGSKA (reference sequence). The V gene end was trimmed by 2 bases and the J gene end by 1 base; junction bases not matched to a gene: 2. This CDR3 is 15 amino acids long. The CDR3 reads CSARLAGRNTGELFF. CDR3 sequence (DNA): TGCAGTGCTAGACTAGCGGGGAGGAACACCGGGGAGCTGTTTTTT.

Ten or more counts support this clonotype. V is TRBV19 and J is TRBJ2-3, with 9 positions matching TRBD2. Germline trimming cut 5 bases from V and 3 bases from J; bases unmatched to any gene: 6. This CDR3 spans 15 amino acids. The germline CDR1 and CDR2 sequences are LNHDA and SQIVND (reference sequence). CDR3 bases: TGTGCCAGTAGTCCCTACAGCGGGAGGACAGATACGCAGTATTTT. This translates into CASSPYSGRTDTQYF.

This chain uses TRBV20-1 with TRBJ1-2, with D possibly matching TRBD1 (6 bases). From germline, CDR1 is DFQATT and CDR2 SNEGSKA (reference sequence). Trimming pared 3 bases from V and 1 base from J, leaving 15 bases between. The CDR3 is 15 amino acids. The CDR3 is CSASSRDTNNYGYTF. In DNA form, the CDR3 reads TGCAGTGCTAGTTCCCGGGACACTAATAACTATGGCTACACCTTC.

Of note for this clonotype: A much larger clone is a single base away; this may be a read error. The V and J genes are TRBV5-6 and TRBJ2-7, with D perhaps matching TRBD1 (6 bases). Germline CDR1 and CDR2: SGHDT and YYEEEE. V lost 0 bases to trimming and J lost 5 bases, with 15 bases between them. This CDR3 contains 15 residues. CDR3 amino acids: CASSLAGTTTHEQYF. CDR3 in DNA: TGTGCCAGCAGCTTGGCTGGGACAACCACCCACGAGCAGTACTTC.

This clonotype was seen many times. This chain joins TRBV6-2 or TRBV6-3 and TRBJ2-5, with D possibly being TRBD1 or TRBD2 (5 bases each). Germline CDR1 is MNHEY and CDR2 is SVGEGT. This CDR3 spans 15 amino acids. The V end lost 6 bases, the J end lost 5 bases, and 19 bases lay between the germline ends. Here the CDR3 DNA reads TGTGCCAGCAGCTCCGGGACCAAGAATACCGAGACCCAGTACTTC. Protein product: CASSSGTKNTETQYF.

This clonotype was detected ten times or more. The V and J genes are TRBV27 and TRBJ1-6; TRBD1 might be the D (6 bases). Germline values: CDR1 MNHEY, CDR2 SMNVEV (reference sequence). This CDR3 is 15 amino acids long. V was shortened by 3 bases and J by 5 bases, with 11 bases between the two germline ends. CDR3 region: CASSLERGDNSPLHF. CDR3 in DNA: TGTGCCAGCAGTTTGGAGAGGGGGGATAATTCACCCCTCCACTTT.

In this sample, this clonotype turned up a few times. The V gene is TRBV5-1, the J gene TRBJ2-7; either TRBD1 or TRBD2 may supply D (5 bases each). Germline V gene data show CDR1 as SGHRS and CDR2 as YFSETQ. With 0 bases removed from V and 5 bases from J, the gap between germline ends came to 12 bases. CDR3 length: 14 amino acids. The CDR3 bases are TGCGCCAGCAGCTTGGCCGGGACGTCCAACGAGCAGTACTTC. Protein product: CASSLAGTSNEQYF.

A few counts support this clonotype. V and J are TRBV4-3 and TRBJ2-3; D uncertain. Trimming removed 3 bases at V and 7 bases at J, with 17 bases between. The V gene's germline CDR1 is LGHNA and CDR2 YSLEER. The CDR3 extends over 15 amino acids. The CDR3 sequence is CASSQQAEGPNTQYF. The CDR3 coding sequence is TGCGCCAGCAGCCAGCAGGCGGAAGGCCCTAATACGCAGTATTTT.

This clonotype was observed at least ten times. This sequence joins TRBV6-6 and TRBJ2-2; D is unclear. The germline gives CDR1 MNHNY, CDR2 SVGAGI (reference sequence). Trimming stripped 0 bases from V and 6 bases from J, with 5 bases between. CDR3 length equals 13 residues. For the CDR3, the DNA is TGTGCCAGCAGTTACTCGGGCTCCGGGGAGCTGTTTTTT. Residues: CASSYSGSGELFF.

This clonotype was seen ten or more times. The chain carries TRBV6-2 or TRBV6-3 and TRBJ1-1, with D unclear. The CDR3 loop spans 13 amino acids. Between the trimmed V and J ends, which lost 8 bases and 2 bases, there was a span of 12 bases. Germline assignment: CDR1 MNHEY and CDR2 SVGEGT. For the CDR3, the DNA is TGTGCCAGCTCTTGGACGGGCAACACTGAAGCTTTCTTT. It encodes CASSWTGNTEAFF.

This clonotype was recorded many times. This sequence joins TRBV2 and TRBJ2-1; TRBD2 matches 9 bases. The CDR3 is 16 amino acids. Germline loops: CDR1 SNHLY, CDR2 FYNNEI. The V gene end was trimmed by 2 bases and the J gene end by 4 bases; junction bases not matched to a gene: 6. The CDR3 DNA reads TGTGCCAGCAGTGAATGGGCGGGAGGGCTTTACAATGAGCAGTTCTTC. Translating it yields CASSEWAGGLYNEQFF.

In this sample, this clonotype turned up many times. The rearrangement joins TRBV5-1 to TRBJ1-3; 7 bases match TRBD1. V was clipped by 2 bases and J by 4 bases; unmatched bases: 3. Germline loops: CDR1 SGHRS, CDR2 YFSETQ. The CDR3 has 14 residues. As DNA, the CDR3 is TGCGCCAGCAGCTTTACAGGGGACGGAAACACCATATATTTT. Encoded protein: CASSFTGDGNTIYF.

This clonotype has only a few counts. The V call is TRBV7-2, the J call TRBJ2-1; TRBD1 matches 7 bases. The CDR3 length is 17 residues. V was pared by 1 base and J by 1 base, with 7 bases of the junction left unmatched. The V gene's germline CDR1 is SGHTA and CDR2 FQGNSA. CDR3 sequence: CASSLGRGYTSYNEQFF. For the CDR3, the DNA is TGTGCCAGCAGCTTAGGCAGGGGGTATACTTCCTACAATGAGCAGTTCTTC. Looking up the rest from reference TRBV7-2 and TRBJ2-1 gives the full variable domain: GAGVSQSPSNKVTEKGKDVELRCDPISGHTALYWYRQSLGQGLEFLIYFQGNSAPDKSGLPSDRFSAERTGGSVSTLTIQRTQQEDSAVYLCASSLGRGYTSYNEQFFGPGTRLTVL.

The table lists this clonotype with many counts. V gene TRBV6-5 combines with J gene TRBJ2-2; D gene unclear. Trimming stripped 0 bases from V and 2 bases from J, with 7 bases between. Looked up from germline, CDR1 is MNHEY and CDR2 is SVGAGI. This CDR3 spans 15 amino acids. Written as DNA, the CDR3 is TGTGCCAGCAGTTACTCAGACATTAACACCGGGGAGCTGTTTTTT. It translates to CASSYSDINTGELFF.

The sample holds many counts of this clonotype. V and J are TRBV19 and TRBJ1-5; the D is unclear. CDR1 and CDR2 (germline): LNHDA, SQIVND (reference sequence). This CDR3 region has 12 residues. V dropped 6 bases and J dropped 4 bases, with 7 bases sitting between them. CDR3 DNA: TGTGCCAGTAGACAGCTTAATCAGCCCCAGCATTTT. It codes for CASRQLNQPQHF.

The V call is TRBV28, the J call TRBJ1-2, with D hard to call. Germline CDR1 MDHEN, CDR2 SYDVKM. Trimming removed 10 bases at V and 4 bases at J, with 16 bases between. The CDR3 has 13 residues. CDR3 amino acids: CAMGPGLLYGYTF. The CDR3 nucleotides are TGTGCCATGGGCCCCGGGCTCCTCTATGGCTACACCTTC.

In this sample, this clonotype turned up many times. V is TRBV5-1 and J is TRBJ2-5; D gene unclear. Germline V gives CDR1 SGHRS, CDR2 YFSETQ. The CDR3 runs to 12 residues. Trimming took 3 bases from V and 1 from J, leaving 4 bases between them. The CDR3 sequence: CASSSGQETQYF. The CDR3 nucleotides are TGCGCCAGCAGCTCCGGCCAAGAGACCCAGTACTTC.

This clonotype has just a few counts. The J gene is TRBJ1-2, the V gene TRBV15; D is perhaps TRBD1 (6 bases). This CDR3 is built from 14 residues. Germline CDR1 reads LNHNV; CDR2 reads YYDKDF (reference sequence). With 9 bases removed from V and 4 bases from J, the gap between germline ends came to 18 bases. In DNA, the CDR3 is TGTGCCACGACCCGCAGGGGCCTTATCTATGGCTACACCTTC. It yields the protein CATTRRGLIYGYTF.

Regarding this clonotype: A much bigger clone sits one base away, suggesting this may be a read error. CDR3 region: CASSYHSRVDIEAFF. CDR3 coding DNA: TGTGCCAGCAGTTACCATTCAAGGGTGGACATTGAAGCTTTCTTT. This chain links TRBV12-3 or TRBV12-4 with TRBJ1-1; D perhaps matches TRBD1 (5 bases). Trimming cost V 4 bases and J 7 bases, with 19 bases left between them. The CDR3 sequence is 15 residues long.

This clonotype was counted many times. The chain employs TRBV12-3 or TRBV12-4 and TRBJ1-2, with 10 bases lining up with TRBD1. V was pared by 6 bases and J by 8 bases, with 6 bases of the junction left unmatched. The CDR3 spans 13 residues. CDR3 in DNA: TGTGCCAGCAGCCGTGGACAGGGGGAAGGCTACACCTTC. This translates into CASSRGQGEGYTF.

This clonotype was detected many times. This CDR3 is CAWFGGGRTYEQFF. CDR3 sequence (DNA): TGTGCCTGGTTCGGGGGCGGGAGAACCTATGAGCAGTTCTTC. The gene calls are TRBV30 and TRBJ2-1, with D possibly being TRBD2 (7 bases). This CDR3 has 14 residues. The germline gives CDR1 GTSNPN, CDR2 SVGIG (reference sequence). V lost 5 bases to trimming and J lost 8 bases, with 19 bases between them.

This clonotype was found many times. V is TRBV20-1 and J is TRBJ2-7; no firm D call. CDR1 and CDR2 from the germline V gene are DFQATT and SNEGSKA (reference sequence). Between the trimmed V and J ends, which lost 0 bases and 3 bases, there was a span of 6 bases. This CDR3 is 12 amino acids long. CDR3 DNA: TGCAGTGCTAGAGATCTGGGCTACGAGCAGTACTTC. It translates to CSARDLGYEQYF.

This clonotype came up many times. The chain employs TRBV7-2 and TRBJ1-3; D is uncertain. The CDR3 spans 12 residues. Trimming took off 5 bases at V and 5 bases at J, with 7 bases between the two ends. Looked up from germline, CDR1 is SGHTA and CDR2 is FQGNSA. Here the CDR3 DNA reads TGTGCCAGCAGCATCACAAGAAACACCATATATTTT. This sequence encodes CASSITRNTIYF.

There are many counts of this clonotype. The chain has TRBV7-8 and TRBJ2-2, with D possibly matching TRBD2 (5 bases). Germline V gene sequence: CDR1 SGHVS, CDR2 FQNEAQ. The CDR3 sequence is 13 residues long. The V and J ends lost 2 bases and 5 bases respectively, with 6 bases between them. Here the CDR3 reads CASSLRETGELFF. CDR3 DNA: TGTGCCAGCAGCTTAAGGGAGACCGGGGAGCTGTTTTTT.